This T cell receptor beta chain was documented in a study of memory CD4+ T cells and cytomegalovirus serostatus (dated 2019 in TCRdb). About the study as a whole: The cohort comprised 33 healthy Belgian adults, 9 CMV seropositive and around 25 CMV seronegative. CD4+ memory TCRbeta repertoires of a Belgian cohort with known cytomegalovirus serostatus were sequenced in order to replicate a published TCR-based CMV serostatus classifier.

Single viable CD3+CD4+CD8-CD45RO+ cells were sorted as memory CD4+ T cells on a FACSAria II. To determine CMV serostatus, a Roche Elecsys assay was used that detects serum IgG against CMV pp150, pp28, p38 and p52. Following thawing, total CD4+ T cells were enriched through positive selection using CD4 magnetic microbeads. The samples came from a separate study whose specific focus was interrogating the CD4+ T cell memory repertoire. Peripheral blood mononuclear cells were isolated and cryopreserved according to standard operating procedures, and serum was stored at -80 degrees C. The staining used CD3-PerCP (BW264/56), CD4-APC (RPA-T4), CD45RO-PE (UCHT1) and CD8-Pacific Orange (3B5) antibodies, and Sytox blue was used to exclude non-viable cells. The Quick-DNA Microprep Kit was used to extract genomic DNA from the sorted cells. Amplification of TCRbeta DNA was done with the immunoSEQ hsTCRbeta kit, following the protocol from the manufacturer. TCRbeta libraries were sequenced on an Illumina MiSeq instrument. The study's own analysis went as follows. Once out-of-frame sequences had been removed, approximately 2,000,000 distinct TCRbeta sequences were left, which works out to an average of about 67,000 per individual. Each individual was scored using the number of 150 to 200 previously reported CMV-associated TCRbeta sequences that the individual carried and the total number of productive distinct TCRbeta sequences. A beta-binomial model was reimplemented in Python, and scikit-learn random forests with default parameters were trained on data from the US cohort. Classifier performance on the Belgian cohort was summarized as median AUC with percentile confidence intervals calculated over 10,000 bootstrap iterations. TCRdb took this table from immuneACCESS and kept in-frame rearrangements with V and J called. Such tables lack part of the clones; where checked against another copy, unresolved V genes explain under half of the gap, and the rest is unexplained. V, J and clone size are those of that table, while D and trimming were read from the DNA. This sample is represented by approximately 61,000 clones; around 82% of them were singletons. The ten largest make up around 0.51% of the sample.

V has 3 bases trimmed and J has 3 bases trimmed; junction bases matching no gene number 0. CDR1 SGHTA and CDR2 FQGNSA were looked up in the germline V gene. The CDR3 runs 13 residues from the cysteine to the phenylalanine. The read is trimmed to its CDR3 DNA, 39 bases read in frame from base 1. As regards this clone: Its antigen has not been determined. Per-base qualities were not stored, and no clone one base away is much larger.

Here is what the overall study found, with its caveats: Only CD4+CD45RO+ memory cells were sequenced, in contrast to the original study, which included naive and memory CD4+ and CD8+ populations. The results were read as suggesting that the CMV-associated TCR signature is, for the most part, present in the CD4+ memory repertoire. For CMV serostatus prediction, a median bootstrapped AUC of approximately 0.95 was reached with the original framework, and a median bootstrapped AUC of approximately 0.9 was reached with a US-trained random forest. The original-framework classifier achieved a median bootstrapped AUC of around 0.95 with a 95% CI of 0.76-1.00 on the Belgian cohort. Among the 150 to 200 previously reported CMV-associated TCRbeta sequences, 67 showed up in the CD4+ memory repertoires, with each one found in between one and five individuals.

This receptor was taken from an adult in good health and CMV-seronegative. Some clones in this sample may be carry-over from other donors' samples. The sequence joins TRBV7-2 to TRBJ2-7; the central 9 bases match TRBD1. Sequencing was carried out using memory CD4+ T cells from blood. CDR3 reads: CASSLTGGYEQYF. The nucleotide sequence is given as TGTGCCAGCAGCTTGACAGGGGGCTACGAGCAGTACTTC.